This TCR beta chain was identified during a study of tumor and adjacent non-tumor tissue in lung cancer. Study observations and caveats: In normal lung, the top 100 clones were significantly more dominant than in tumor.

With respect to this clonotype: The antigen is undetermined. Since a much larger clone is just one base distant, this may be a read error.

The library came from three nested PCR rounds adapted from ARM-PCR protocols. MiXCR, applied by TCRdb to the multiplex PCR reads, yields one record per CDR3 protein. The data show tens of thousands of distinct CDR3 sequences, around two thirds seen once. No cell sorting was done before RNA was extracted from the tissue. The normal lung tissue was taken more than 3 cm from the tumor edge. CDR3 size: 16 residues. The sample was distant non-tumor lung tissue. J is TRBJ2-5 and V is TRBV12-3 or TRBV12-4; a weak D match, TRBD2 (8 bases). The receptor was isolated from a man in his sixties or seventies with non-small cell lung cancer. The CDR3 region is CAISLAGQTTAQTQYF. Here the CDR3 DNA reads TGTGCCATCAGTTTAGCGGGACAGACGACTGCACAGACCCAGTACTTC.